Below, 30 T cell receptor beta chains from the same sample are listed, as sequenced in a study of CD8+ T cells in alopecia areata. Treatment defined: oral pan-JAK inhibitor, 5-10 mg twice daily. cDNA prepared by RNA extraction and subsequent reverse transcription served as the template for sequencing. This table comes from immunoSEQ multiplex PCR, and its TCRdb copy is limited to in-frame clones, with some not included. Of about 270,000 clones in the sample, about 62% are singletons; the top ten hold roughly 0.93%. Source: CD4+ T cells sorted from blood, taken at roughly week 53, from a patient treated with tofacitinib. The receptors were gathered from a human donor with alopecia areata.

The rearrangement uses TRBV29-1 and TRBJ1-3; the match to TRBD1 covers 11 bases. CDR1 is SQVTM, CDR2 ANQGSEA, per germline. V lost 7 bases and J lost 0; bases outside the gene matches: 5. The CDR3 is 15 amino acids. In DNA, the CDR3 is TGCAGCGCCCGGGACAGGGGGGACTCTGGAAACACCATATATTTT. This encodes CSARDRGDSGNTIYF. The full variable domain, with the rest looked up from reference TRBV29-1 and TRBJ1-3, is SAVISQKPSRDICQRGTSLTIQCQVDSQVTMMFWYRQQPGQSLTLIATANQGSEATYESGFVIDKFPISRPNLTFSTLTVSNMSPEDSSIYLCSARDRGDSGNTIYFGEGSWLTVV.

This chain joins TRBV4-3 and TRBJ1-1; no reliable D call. The CDR3 consists of 13 residues. Germline V lookup: CDR1 LGHNA, CDR2 YSLEER. V shed 0 bases and J shed 10 bases, with 12 bases lying between them. In nucleotides, the CDR3 is TGCGCCAGCAGCCAAGATCGGGGATTTGGAGCTTTCTTT. It translates to CASSQDRGFGAFF.

In this sample, this clone turned up a few times. The CDR3 region is CASSLSDWDTGELFF. The CDR3 DNA sequence: TGCGCCAGCAGCTTATCCGACTGGGACACCGGGGAGCTGTTTTTT. The chain recombines TRBV5-1 with TRBJ2-2, with no clear D. The CDR3 runs 15 residues. The germline V gene has CDR1 SGHRS and CDR2 YFSETQ. V was cut by 2 bases and J by 3 bases, with 11 bases left in between.

The rearrangement uses TRBV5-6 and TRBJ2-5, with TRBD1 identical over 7 bases. This CDR3 contains 14 residues. Trimming cost V 7 bases and J 1 base; bases outside gene matches: 7. Germline V gene lookup returns CDR1 SGHDT and CDR2 YYEEEE. The CDR3 DNA is TGTGCCAGCGGTCCGGGACAGAGCCAAGAGACCCAGTACTTC. It specifies CASGPGQSQETQYF.

With regard to this clone: The DNA is omitted, as the CDR3 cannot be located on it reliably, and the CDR3 follows TCRdb's listing. The chain couples TRBV9 to TRBJ1-5. CDR1 is SGDLS and CDR2 is YYNGEE in the germline V gene. The CDR3 is 13 amino acids in total, end residues counted. The CDR3 region is CASSVAPGAPPAF.

The chain has TRBV29-1 and TRBJ2-7; maybe TRBD1 (5 bases). Germline CDR1 SQVTM, CDR2 ANQGSEA. The CDR3 is 12 residues long. V was trimmed by 6 bases and J by 0 bases, leaving 9 bases between them. CDR3 coding DNA: TGCAGCGTGACAGAGAGCTCCTACGAGCAGTACTTC. Translating gives CSVTESSYEQYF.

The table lists this clone with a few counts. This chain uses TRBV2 with TRBJ2-1; a possible D gene is TRBD2 (6 bases). The ends were cut back, 4 bases at V and 3 bases at J, with 7 bases in the middle. CDR1 SNHLY and CDR2 FYNNEI come from the germline V gene. The CDR3 extends over 13 amino acids. The CDR3 nucleotides are TGTGCCAGCAGTGGACTAGACTACAATGAGCAGTTCTTC. Amino acids: CASSGLDYNEQFF.

This clone was detected a few times. The chain recombines TRBV2 with TRBJ2-1, with a possible D match to TRBD1 (5 bases). V was shortened by 4 bases and J by 5 bases, with 18 bases between the two germline ends. Germline lookup yields CDR1 SNHLY and CDR2 FYNNEI. The length of the CDR3 is 16 residues. The CDR3 DNA reads as TGTGCCAGCAGTGCTCCCAGGGCATCGAATCACAATGAGCAGTTCTTC. Amino acids: CASSAPRASNHNEQFF.

The chain employs TRBV5-1 and TRBJ2-1, with D perhaps matching TRBD1 (5 bases). Germline assignment: CDR1 SGHRS and CDR2 YFSETQ. Trimming took off 1 base at V and 0 bases at J, with 14 bases between the two ends. This CDR3 has 17 amino acids. CDR3 nucleotide sequence: TGCGCCAGCAGCTTGTTGCCAAGGGGCTACTCCTACAATGAGCAGTTCTTC. This translates into CASSLLPRGYSYNEQFF.

The chain couples TRBV5-6 to TRBJ2-3; tentative D call: TRBD1 (5 bases). CDR1 SGHDT and CDR2 YYEEEE come from the germline V gene. V lost 4 bases and J lost 1, with 16 bases in between. This CDR3 spans 16 amino acids. The CDR3 spells CASSMTASLGTDTQYF. CDR3 nucleotides: TGTGCCAGCAGCATGACAGCGAGTCTGGGCACAGATACGCAGTATTTT.

This chain joins TRBV29-1 and TRBJ2-1; D might be TRBD2 (6 bases). Germline lookup yields CDR1 SQVTM and CDR2 ANQGSEA. V was clipped by 6 bases and J by 0 bases, with 12 bases between them. The CDR3 is 14 amino acids. Here the CDR3 reads CSVRRGSSYNEQFF. DNA of the CDR3: TGCAGCGTCCGCCGGGGGAGCTCCTACAATGAGCAGTTCTTC.

Concerning this clone itself: Germline is not matched at one junction end, which may reflect a read error. The chain links TRBV7-7 to TRBJ1-1; TRBD1 might be the D (6 bases). The CDR3 is 15 amino acids. Germline CDR1 SSHAT, CDR2 FNYEAQ (reference sequence). Here the CDR3 DNA reads TGTGCTAGCAGCGTTACCGTGGGGGCACACACTGAAGCTTTCTTT. Residues: CASSVTVGAHTEAFF.

In its sample, this clone was seen many times. The chain employs TRBV5-4 and TRBJ2-3; TRBD1 matches 10 bases. The germline V gene has CDR1 SGHNT and CDR2 YYREEE (reference sequence). V shed 5 bases, J shed 3 bases, and the junction held 12 bases outside the gene matches. This CDR3 comprises 17 residues. The chain's CDR3 is CASREGRQGAGTDTQYF. The CDR3 DNA reads TGTGCCAGCAGGGAGGGACGACAGGGGGCAGGGACAGATACGCAGTATTTT.

This chain joins TRBV5-1 and TRBJ2-5, with a possible D match to TRBD2 (6 bases). V dropped 0 bases and J dropped 5 bases, with 11 bases sitting between them. The CDR3 consists of 14 residues. Germline assignment: CDR1 SGHRS and CDR2 YFSETQ. As DNA, the CDR3 is TGCGCCAGCAGCTTGGCGGGGGATGGGGAGACCCAGTACTTC. Translating it yields CASSLAGDGETQYF.

V and J are TRBV29-1 and TRBJ1-4; D unresolved. V was cut by 5 bases and J by 8 bases, with 12 bases left in between. Per germline, CDR1 SQVTM and CDR2 ANQGSEA. The CDR3 has 12 amino acids. The CDR3 region is CSVTSEEEKLFF. In nucleotides, the CDR3 is TGCAGCGTTACCAGTGAGGAGGAAAAACTGTTTTTT.

The gene calls are TRBV27 and TRBJ2-7, with TRBD1 matching over 8 bases. The J segment lost 5 bases and the V segment lost 6 bases, leaving 9 bases of the junction unmatched. The CDR3 covers 14 residues. CDR1 is MNHEY and CDR2 is SMNVEV in the germline V gene (reference sequence). The CDR3 nucleotides are TGTGCCAGCAGCCCCAGGGGGCGCGTCGACGAGCAGTACTTC. Translated: CASSPRGRVDEQYF.

This clone turned up a few times. The rearrangement joins TRBV6-5 to TRBJ2-4, with D perhaps given as TRBD1 or TRBD2 (7 bases each). V lost 8 bases and J 6 bases, leaving 17 bases between the germline ends. The germline V gene encodes CDR1 MNHEY and CDR2 SVGAGI. The CDR3 is 14 amino acids. The CDR3 coding sequence is TGTGCCAGCCAAAGGACTAGACAGGGAAACATTCAGTACTTC. Protein: CASQRTRQGNIQYF.

The genes are TRBV27 and TRBJ1-6, with 10 bases aligning to TRBD1. Germline CDR1 MNHEY, CDR2 SMNVEV (reference sequence). The CDR3 consists of 15 residues. The junction had 1 base not matched to a gene; V was cut back by 5 bases and J by 3 bases. The CDR3 spells CASSRTGGYNSPLHF. CDR3 nucleotide sequence: TGTGCCAGCAGTCGGACAGGGGGCTATAATTCACCCCTCCACTTT.

The rearrangement links TRBV29-1 to TRBJ1-2; D ambiguous. Per germline, CDR1 SQVTM and CDR2 ANQGSEA. Trimming removed 4 bases at V and 4 bases at J, with 7 bases between. This CDR3 spans 11 amino acids. CDR3 coding DNA: TGCAGCGTTGTCCAAGCCTATGGCTACACCTTC. The encoded protein is CSVVQAYGYTF.

This clone was counted a few times. The rearrangement uses TRBV30 and TRBJ1-2; maybe TRBD1 (6 bases). Germline CDR1 GTSNPN, CDR2 SVGIG (reference sequence). V was clipped by 8 bases and J by 8 bases, with 21 bases between them. This CDR3 has 13 residues. CDR3 coding DNA: TGTGCCCGGGAATACAAGAACAGGGTCGGCTACACCTTC. Its translation: CAREYKNRVGYTF.

This chain joins TRBV10-3 and TRBJ2-5, with no clear D. Germline values: CDR1 ENHRY, CDR2 SYGVKD. V was pared by 7 bases and J by 3 bases, with 6 bases between. The length of the CDR3 is 11 residues. CDR3 in amino acids: CAIKTEETQYF. In DNA, the CDR3 is TGTGCCATCAAAACAGAAGAGACCCAGTACTTC.

This clone has just one count. V usage is TRBV30 and J usage is TRBJ2-5; tentatively, D is TRBD1 or TRBD2 (6 bases each). Trimming pared 3 bases from V and 3 bases from J, leaving 8 bases between. CDR3 size: 12 residues. CDR1 is GTSNPN, CDR2 SVGIG, per germline (reference sequence). CDR3: CAWSGGKETQYF. Written as DNA, the CDR3 is TGTGCCTGGAGCGGGGGCAAAGAGACCCAGTACTTC.

The chain recombines TRBV29-1 with TRBJ2-7; unclear D gene. Germline CDR1 and CDR2: SQVTM and ANQGSEA. V was cut by 6 bases and J by 3 bases, with 12 bases left in between. This CDR3 contains 12 residues. The CDR3 DNA sequence: TGCAGCGTGCGACCCTCCCTCTACGAGCAGTACTTC. As protein: CSVRPSLYEQYF.

The chain carries TRBV30 and TRBJ2-6; D gene uncertain. Trimming pared 2 bases from V and 2 bases from J, leaving 7 bases between. Germline V gene data show CDR1 as GTSNPN and CDR2 as SVGIG (reference sequence). CDR3 length: 14 residues. The CDR3 spells CAWSSAAGANVLTF. DNA of the CDR3: TGTGCCTGGAGTTCGGCGGCTGGGGCCAACGTCCTGACTTTC.

J is TRBJ2-2 and V is TRBV10-3; tentatively, D is TRBD1 or TRBD2 (5 bases each). Per germline, CDR1 ENHRY and CDR2 SYGVKD. V lost 0 bases to trimming and J lost 1 base, with 21 bases between them. There are 20 residues in the CDR3. The CDR3 DNA sequence: TGTGCCATCAGTGAGTCACAAATACTACCGGGACCGCAGAACACCGGGGAGCTGTTTTTT. As protein: CAISESQILPGPQNTGELFF.

Here the CDR3 reads CASSILSRNTEAFF. In DNA, the CDR3 is TGCGCCAGCAGCATACTTTCTAGGAACACTGAAGCTTTCTTT. The genes are TRBV5-1 and TRBJ1-1; no clear D gene. Deletions cut 4 bases from V and 1 base from J, with 11 bases between. CDR3 length: 14 amino acids. CDR1 and CDR2 (germline): SGHRS, YFSETQ. The full variable domain, in which reference TRBV5-1 and TRBJ1-1 provide the parts outside the CDR3, is KAGVTQTPRYLIKTRGQQVTLSCSPISGHRSVSWYQQTPGQGLQFLFEYFSETQRNKGNFPGRFSGRQFSNSRSEMNVSTLELGDSALYLCASSILSRNTEAFFGQGTRLTVV.

The J gene is TRBJ2-5, the V gene TRBV5-4; tentative D call: TRBD1 (5 bases). V was shortened by 0 bases and J by 1 base, with 10 bases between the two germline ends. Germline CDR1 reads SGHNT; CDR2 reads YYREEE (reference sequence). The CDR3 extends over 15 amino acids. The CDR3 protein is CASSLVDRLQETQYF. The CDR3 DNA reads TGTGCCAGCAGCTTGGTCGACAGACTCCAAGAGACCCAGTACTTC. The entire variable domain, with the rest obtained from reference TRBV5-4 and TRBJ2-5, is as follows: ETGVTQSPTHLIKTRGQQVTLRCSSQSGHNTVSWYQQALGQGPQFIFQYYREEENGRGNFPPRFSGLQFPNYSSELNVNALELDDSALYLCASSLVDRLQETQYFGPGTRLLVL.

This clone has only a few counts. The V call is TRBV6-5, the J call TRBJ2-5; 9 bases map to TRBD1. This CDR3 spans 16 amino acids. CDR1 MNHEY and CDR2 SVGAGI come from the germline V gene. J was trimmed by 5 bases and V by 2 bases; bases with no gene match: 9. Written as DNA, the CDR3 is TGTGCCAGCAGTTACCTTACCGGGACAGGGACGGAGACCCAGTACTTC. Encoded protein: CASSYLTGTGTETQYF.

The chain employs TRBV29-1 and TRBJ2-5, with a possible D match to TRBD1 (5 bases). This CDR3 has 15 amino acids. V was trimmed by 3 bases and J by 0 bases, leaving 14 bases between them. Germline V gene sequence: CDR1 SQVTM, CDR2 ANQGSEA. The CDR3 DNA reads TGCAGCGTTGACCAGGGTTTGGGGTACCAAGAGACCCAGTACTTC. The encoded protein is CSVDQGLGYQETQYF.

This clone was seen a few times. The V gene is TRBV13, the J gene TRBJ1-1, with D perhaps matching TRBD1 (5 bases). Germline V lookup: CDR1 PRHDT, CDR2 FYEKMQ (reference sequence). The CDR3 has 16 amino acids. Trimming stripped 5 bases from V and 6 bases from J, with 22 bases between. The CDR3 nucleotides are TGTGCCAGCAGCGGTGGTAGGGGAAGTAATGCTGCTGAAGCTTTCTTT. It yields the protein CASSGGRGSNAAEAFF. The full variable domain, with the rest looked up from reference TRBV13 and TRBJ1-1, is AAGVIQSPRHLIKEKRETATLKCYPIPRHDTVYWYQQGPGQDPQFLISFYEKMQSDKGSIPDRFSAQQFSDYHSELNMSSLELGDSALYFCASSGGRGSNAAEAFFGQGTRLTVV.